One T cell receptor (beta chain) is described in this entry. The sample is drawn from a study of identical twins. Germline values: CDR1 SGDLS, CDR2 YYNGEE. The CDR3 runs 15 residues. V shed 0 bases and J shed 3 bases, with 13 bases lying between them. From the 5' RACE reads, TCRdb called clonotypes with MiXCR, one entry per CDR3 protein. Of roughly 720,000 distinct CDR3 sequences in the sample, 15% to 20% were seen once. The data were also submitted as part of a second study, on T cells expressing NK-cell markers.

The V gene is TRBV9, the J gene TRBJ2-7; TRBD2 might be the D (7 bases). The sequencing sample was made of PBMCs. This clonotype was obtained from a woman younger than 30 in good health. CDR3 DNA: TGTGCCAGCAGCGTAGATTCGGGGGGCCTCTACGAGCAGTACTTC. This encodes CASSVDSGGLYEQYF.